The 9 T cell receptor beta chains below were found in one sample sequenced in a study of T cells after yellow fever vaccination. TCRdb redid the calling of the 5' RACE reads with MiXCR, one entry per CDR3 protein. The sample lists around 610,000 distinct CDR3 sequences; roughly 12% were seen once. Specimen: PBMCs, collected on the day of the yellow fever booster vaccination. These TCRs come from a man aged 30 to 39 who received the YFV17D yellow fever vaccine.

This clonotype came up a few times. The chain couples TRBV7-3 to TRBJ2-1; 9 bases agree with TRBD2. V gave up 2 bases and J gave up 7 bases; unmatched junction bases: 3. Germline V gene lookup returns CDR1 SGHTA and CDR2 FQGTGA. CDR3 length: 14 residues. CDR3 DNA: TGTGCCAGCAGCTTAGCGGGAGGGTGGAATGAGCAGTTCTTC. Translation: CASSLAGGWNEQFF.

In its sample, this clonotype was seen a few times. V usage is TRBV5-4 and J usage is TRBJ1-1, with D possibly being TRBD1 (5 bases). The CDR3 covers 15 residues. Germline-derived CDR1 and CDR2 are SGHNT and YYREEE (reference sequence). Trimming cost V 1 base and J 8 bases, with 18 bases left between them. The CDR3 DNA sequence: TGTGCCAGCAGCTTGTCTACAGGCACACAAAGCGAAGCTTTCTTT. Amino acid sequence: CASSLSTGTQSEAFF.

This clonotype was counted a single time. This chain links TRBV5-5 with TRBJ2-1, with D uncertain. This CDR3 spans 14 amino acids. Trimming removed 3 bases at V and 7 bases at J, with 14 bases between. Germline CDR1 SGHKS, CDR2 YYEKEE (reference sequence). CDR3 loop: CASSSSGQWNEQFF. Written as DNA, the CDR3 is TGTGCCAGCAGCTCCTCCGGTCAGTGGAATGAGCAGTTCTTC. Full variable domain (remainder filled in from reference TRBV5-5 and TRBJ2-1): DAGVTQSPTHLIKTRGQQVTLRCSPISGHKSVSWYQQVLGQGPQFIFQYYEKEERGRGNFPDRFSARQFPNYSSELNVNALLLGDSALYLCASSSSGQWNEQFFGPGTRLTVL.

The chain couples TRBV20-1 to TRBJ2-7, with D unresolved. V was clipped by 0 bases and J by 0 bases, with 12 bases between them. This CDR3 has 15 residues. From germline, CDR1 is DFQATT and CDR2 SNEGSKA (reference sequence). CDR3 in DNA: TGCAGTGCTAGAGATCAAGGACGCAGCTCCTACGAGCAGTACTTC. It codes for CSARDQGRSSYEQYF.

This clonotype was seen a handful of times. The genes are TRBV14 and TRBJ2-1; no clear D gene. The germline V gene encodes CDR1 SGHDN and CDR2 FVKESK. The V end was cut by 6 bases, the J end by 3 bases, with 6 bases between. CDR3 length: 12 amino acids. The CDR3 reads CASRADYNEQFF. The CDR3 coding sequence is TGTGCCAGCAGGGCTGACTACAATGAGCAGTTCTTC.

This clonotype was counted only a few times. The chain joins TRBV5-5 to TRBJ2-1; the D is unclear. This CDR3 spans 13 amino acids. The germline gives CDR1 SGHKS, CDR2 YYEKEE (reference sequence). The V end lost 5 bases, the J end lost 6 bases, and 12 bases lay between the germline ends. CDR3 sequence reads: CASSHPTGNEQFF. The CDR3 bases are TGTGCCAGCAGTCATCCAACCGGCAATGAGCAGTTCTTC.

The J gene is TRBJ2-2, the V gene TRBV12-3 or TRBV12-4, with 12 bases lining up with TRBD2. The CDR3 length is 16 residues. The V gene end was trimmed by 8 bases and the J gene end by 4 bases; junction bases not matched to a gene: 8. The CDR3, as DNA: TGTGCCAGCTCCCTAGCGGGAGGGCCGGTCACCGGGGAGCTGTTTTTT. It encodes CASSLAGGPVTGELFF.

The chain combines TRBV7-2 with TRBJ2-7, with D possibly matching TRBD1 (6 bases). The germline CDR1 and CDR2 sequences are SGHTA and FQGNSA. The V end lost 8 bases, the J end lost 2 bases, and 16 bases lay between the germline ends. This CDR3 has 14 residues. CDR3 sequence reads: CASRLGRGAYEQYF. DNA for the CDR3: TGTGCCAGCCGGTTGGGCAGGGGAGCCTACGAGCAGTACTTC.

The chain uses TRBV7-8 and TRBJ2-7; 10 bases match TRBD1. The CDR3 contains 15 residues. Germline V gives CDR1 SGHVS, CDR2 FQNEAQ. The V gene end was trimmed by 4 bases and the J gene end by 5 bases; junction bases not matched to a gene: 8. The CDR3 here is CASSSWTGGLDEQYF. CDR3 coding DNA: TGTGCCAGCAGCTCCTGGACAGGGGGGCTGGACGAGCAGTACTTC.